This TCR beta chain is from a study of regulatory T cells. Primers: 52 TRBV forward and 13 TRBJ reverse. The data were produced by immunoSEQ multiplex PCR, yet TCRdb's version contains in-frame clones alone and is incomplete. This sample yields about 35,000 clones, of which 89% are seen a single time; 2% to 3% belongs to the top ten. Germline CDR1 and CDR2: KGHSH and LQKENI. V was clipped by 1 base and J by 6 bases; unmatched bases: 6. The CDR3 length is 14 residues. Study conclusions and caveats: In CD3G-deficient patients, conventional CD4+ T cells were enriched for hydrophobic CDR3 residues at positions 6 and 7.

Patients aged 2 to 39 years had fewer naive and more memory CD4+ and CD8+ T cells. This clone was seen just once. The antigen is unknown. This chain joins TRBV18 and TRBJ2-7; TRBD1 matches at 7 bases. The receptor was isolated from a young adult with CD3G deficiency. Sequencing was performed on conventional CD4+ T cells sorted from blood. The CDR3 loop is CASSPLGQMAEQYF. In nucleotides, the CDR3 is TGTGCCAGCTCACCACTGGGACAGATGGCCGAGCAGTACTTC.